This T cell receptor beta chain was obtained from a study of OX40 agonist ivuxolimab in advanced cancers. Study-wide results and caveats: Expansion of clones was among the lowest in partial responders at 0.1-3.0 mg/kg.

Germline values: CDR1 LNHDA, CDR2 SQIVND (reference sequence). V dropped 3 bases and J dropped 5 bases, with 13 bases sitting between them. There are 15 residues in the CDR3. Remarks on this clone: Its antigen is as yet unknown.

Profiling relied on immunoSEQ multiplex PCR, and the TCRdb table lists in-frame clones only, not all of them. The sample comprises tens of thousands of clones, around 84% of which are singletons, and around 1.1% rests with the top ten. This chain joins TRBV19 and TRBJ1-4; D is uncertain. The starting material was CD4+ or CD8+ T cells sorted from blood, obtained in a trial of the OX40 agonist ivuxolimab. The receptor was derived from an adult with an advanced solid tumor such as melanoma, head and neck, liver or kidney cancer. The CDR3 DNA is TGTGCCAGTAGTATTTCGGGGTTAAGAAATGAAAAACTGTTTTTT. Translated, it gives CASSISGLRNEKLFF.